A single sample is the source of the 25 T cell receptor beta chains below, sequenced in a study of T-cell reconstitution after alpha-beta-depleted transplantation in children. Preparing the TCRbeta library involved the use of unique molecular identifiers. TCRdb used MiXCR to reprocess the PCR reads, holding one entry per CDR3 protein. The sample shows about 900,000 distinct CDR3 sequences, about 31% of them seen only once. The starting material was PBMCs, mostly from graft donor cells, obtained 360 days after TCRalphabeta/CD19-depleted stem cell transplant. These receptors originate from a boy in the first two years of life who had a stem cell transplant for SCID, so the T cells may come from the graft donor.

This clonotype turned up a few times. The chain combines TRBV10-3 with TRBJ2-1, with 8 bases identical to TRBD1. The CDR3 has 12 amino acids. The junction had 5 bases not matched to a gene; V was cut back by 8 bases and J by 8 bases. CDR1 ENHRY and CDR2 SYGVKD come from the germline V gene. This chain's CDR3 is CAIRDRRDEQFF. CDR3 sequence (DNA): TGTGCCATCCGGGACAGGAGGGATGAGCAGTTCTTC.

This clonotype has just one count. The rearrangement links TRBV10-2 to TRBJ2-5; D possibly corresponds to TRBD1 (6 bases). Germline loops: CDR1 WSHSY, CDR2 SAAADI. This CDR3 region has 12 residues. Trimming pared 6 bases from V and 3 bases from J, leaving 8 bases between. Written as DNA, the CDR3 is TGCGCCAGCAGACAGGGCGAAGAGACCCAGTACTTC. It codes for CASRQGEETQYF.

The gene calls are TRBV20-1 and TRBJ1-5, with a weak D call TRBD1 (5 bases). The CDR3 extends over 11 amino acids. Between the trimmed V and J ends, which lost 5 bases and 10 bases, there was a span of 12 bases. Per the germline V gene, CDR1 is DFQATT and CDR2 is SNEGSKA (reference sequence). The CDR3 spells CSASIRGPQHF. The CDR3 DNA is TGCAGTGCTTCCATTAGGGGTCCCCAGCATTTT.

The genes are TRBV7-8 and TRBJ2-1; D may be TRBD1 or TRBD2 (5 bases each). Germline assignment: CDR1 SGHVS and CDR2 FQNEAQ. Trimming took 2 bases from V and 5 from J, leaving 13 bases between them. There are 15 residues in the CDR3. This CDR3 is CASSLRGRGDNEQFF. In DNA, the CDR3 is TGTGCCAGCAGCTTACGAGGGAGAGGGGACAATGAGCAGTTCTTC.

This clonotype has more than one count but fewer than ten. The chain is built from TRBV6-5 and TRBJ2-1; D is possibly TRBD1 or TRBD2 (6 bases each). Germline-derived CDR1 and CDR2 are MNHEY and SVGAGI. V was clipped by 2 bases and J by 4 bases, with 9 bases between them. This CDR3 comprises 14 residues. The CDR3 sequence is CASSYRGEYNEQFF. For the CDR3, the DNA is TGTGCCAGCAGTTACAGGGGGGAATACAATGAGCAGTTCTTC.

The chain has TRBV28 and TRBJ2-5; 8 bases map to TRBD1. The CDR3 has 14 residues. CDR1 and CDR2 (germline): MDHEN, SYDVKM. With 4 bases clipped from V and 4 bases from J, the junction kept 5 bases outside the gene matches. The CDR3 spells CASSSIDRGETQYF. CDR3 sequence (DNA): TGTGCCAGCAGTTCCATCGACAGGGGAGAGACCCAGTACTTC.

This clonotype was observed a handful of times. As DNA, the CDR3 is TGCGCCAGCAGCTTCCCCTCCTATGAGCAGTTCTTC. Translation gives CASSFPSYEQFF. This chain uses TRBV5-1 with TRBJ2-1; D is unresolved. The V and J ends lost 2 bases and 8 bases respectively, with 8 bases between them. This CDR3 contains 12 residues. Germline V CDR1 and CDR2: SGHRS, YFSETQ.

V usage is TRBV11-2 and J usage is TRBJ1-5; TRBD1 aligns across 7 bases. The junction had 8 bases not matched to a gene; V was cut back by 1 base and J by 5 bases. This CDR3 spans 16 amino acids. Looked up from germline, CDR1 is SGHAT and CDR2 is FQNNGV. This chain's CDR3 is CASSLGGQGGDQPQHF. CDR3 nucleotides: TGTGCCAGCAGCTTAGGAGGGCAGGGGGGGGATCAGCCCCAGCATTTT.

The chain has TRBV7-3 and TRBJ1-2; the D is unclear. The V gene's germline CDR1 is SGHTA and CDR2 FQGTGA. The CDR3 extends over 15 amino acids. V was shortened by 5 bases and J by 4 bases, with 17 bases between the two germline ends. The CDR3 sequence: CASSPGVGFSYGYTF. The CDR3 DNA reads TGTGCCAGCAGCCCCGGCGTCGGGTTTTCCTATGGCTACACCTTC.

This clonotype appeared a few times. The CDR3 DNA follows: TGCAGTGCTAGGTCGACAGGGATTCATGGCTACACCTTC. This codes for CSARSTGIHGYTF. The V gene is TRBV20-1, the J gene TRBJ1-2, with TRBD1 identical over 7 bases. CDR1 DFQATT and CDR2 SNEGSKA come from the germline V gene (reference sequence). V gave up 3 bases and J gave up 6 bases; unmatched junction bases: 7. There are 13 residues in the CDR3.

This clonotype has just a few counts. The chain has TRBV7-3 and TRBJ1-1; D possibly corresponds to TRBD1 (5 bases). This CDR3 comprises 14 residues. V lost 4 bases, J lost 4 bases, and 13 bases lay in between. CDR1 SGHTA and CDR2 FQGTGA come from the germline V gene. In nucleotides, the CDR3 is TGTGCCAGCAGCTCGCAGGGTTTAGGCACTGAAGCTTTCTTT. Translation gives CASSSQGLGTEAFF.

The J gene is TRBJ2-5, the V gene TRBV7-8, with 11 bases fitting TRBD2. Germline CDR1 reads SGHVS; CDR2 reads FQNEAQ. V lost 5 bases and J lost 0; bases outside the gene matches: 17. The CDR3 runs 20 residues. The CDR3 DNA follows: TGTGCCAGCAGCCCTATCCTAGCGGGGGGCGCATCATACTACCAAGAGACCCAGTACTTC. This gives the protein CASSPILAGGASYYQETQYF.

The chain carries TRBV28 and TRBJ1-2; D call uncertain. The CDR3 extends over 13 amino acids. The germline V gene has CDR1 MDHEN and CDR2 SYDVKM. The V gene lost 7 bases and the J gene lost 2 bases, with 11 bases spanning the gap. The CDR3 coding sequence is TGTGCCAGCACCCGGAGGTCCAACTATGGCTACACCTTC. It is translated as CASTRRSNYGYTF.

This clonotype was seen a handful of times. The chain uses TRBV20-1 and TRBJ2-2; 9 nucleotides line up with TRBD1. Germline CDR1 reads DFQATT; CDR2 reads SNEGSKA (reference sequence). The CDR3 sequence is 15 residues long. V trimming: 0 bases; J trimming: 7 bases; junction bases outside the gene matches: 6. This CDR3 reads CSARDPGTGSGELFF. The CDR3 DNA follows: TGCAGTGCTAGAGATCCAGGGACAGGGAGCGGGGAGCTGTTTTTT.

This clonotype was recorded a few times. The rearrangement uses TRBV12-3 or TRBV12-4 and TRBJ1-1; 7 bases agree with TRBD1. The V and J ends lost 4 bases and 5 bases, in that order; junction bases with no gene match: 4. This CDR3 comprises 13 residues. The CDR3 nucleotides read TGTGCCAGCAGTTGGACAGGAAAGACTGAAGCTTTCTTT. Its translation is CASSWTGKTEAFF.

This clonotype was seen only a few times. The chain uses TRBV7-2 and TRBJ1-1, with TRBD1 identical over 7 bases. The germline gives CDR1 SGHTA, CDR2 FQGNSA. The CDR3 length is 15 residues. V lost 8 bases to trimming and J lost 4 bases; unmatched junction nucleotides: 13. CDR3 sequence reads: CASSWEGAGVTEAFF. CDR3 DNA sequence: TGTGCCAGCTCCTGGGAGGGGGCTGGCGTCACTGAAGCTTTCTTT.

This sequence joins TRBV9 and TRBJ2-3; D is unclear. Germline CDR1 reads SGDLS; CDR2 reads YYNGEE. Trimming removed 1 base from V and 2 bases from J, with 14 bases in between. The CDR3 is made up of 16 amino acids. The CDR3 sequence: CASSVFEDHYTDTQYF. CDR3 sequence (DNA): TGTGCCAGCAGCGTATTTGAGGACCACTACACAGATACGCAGTATTTT.

This clonotype was detected only a few times. This sequence may be a read error, since a much larger clone differs from it by one base. This chain connects TRBV5-1 to TRBJ1-1, with D tentatively TRBD1 (5 bases). CDR3 length: 12 residues. The V gene lost 3 bases and the J gene lost 3 bases, with 6 bases spanning the gap. Germline CDR1 SGHRS, CDR2 YFSETQ. The chain's CDR3 is CASSWGDTEAFF. CDR3 bases: TGCGCCAGCAGCTGGGGGGACACTGAAGCTTTCTTT.

This clonotype has at least ten counts. This chain connects TRBV9 to TRBJ2-2, with no clear D. The CDR3 length is 14 residues. V was clipped by 2 bases and J by 1 base, with 6 bases between them. Germline-derived CDR1 and CDR2 are SGDLS and YYNGEE. The CDR3 coding sequence is TGTGCCAGCAGCGTGACAATGAACACCGGGGAGCTGTTTTTT. It encodes CASSVTMNTGELFF.

This clonotype was picked up a small number of times. The chain combines TRBV15 with TRBJ1-1; tentatively, D is TRBD1 (5 bases). The germline V and J ends were trimmed by 0 bases and 7 bases, with 12 bases remaining between them. CDR1 is LNHNV and CDR2 is YYDKDF in the germline V gene (reference sequence). The CDR3 covers 14 residues. DNA of the CDR3: TGTGCCACCAGCAGAGAGGTCCAGGGCATTGAAGCTTTCTTT. It translates to CATSREVQGIEAFF.

The V call is TRBV20-1, the J call TRBJ2-2, with 8 bases fitting TRBD1. Per the germline V gene, CDR1 is DFQATT and CDR2 is SNEGSKA (reference sequence). The V segment lost 6 bases and the J segment 0 bases; nucleotides outside the gene matches: 9. The CDR3 runs 16 residues. CDR3 DNA: TGCAGTGCAAGCCGGGACAGGTTCTCGAACACCGGGGAGCTGTTTTTT. It translates to CSASRDRFSNTGELFF.

The chain joins TRBV15 to TRBJ2-1; 7 bases are a match to TRBD2. With V trimmed by 1 base and J by 10 bases, 13 bases remained unmatched. This CDR3 is 16 amino acids long. Looked up from germline, CDR1 is LNHNV and CDR2 is YYDKDF (reference sequence). CDR3 sequence (DNA): TGTGCCACCAGCAGAGGGCCTGGGGGGGTCCGCTGGGAGCAGTTCTTC. Amino acid sequence: CATSRGPGGVRWEQFF.

CDR3 nucleotide sequence: TGTGCCAGCAGCAAGGCGGGAGCCTGGGAGCAGTACTTC. Its translation: CASSKAGAWEQYF. The chain links TRBV2 to TRBJ2-7; 7 bases are a match to TRBD2. This CDR3 region has 13 residues. CDR1 and CDR2 from the germline V gene are SNHLY and FYNNEI. Losses at the gene ends were 6 bases for V and 7 bases for J; bases not matched to a gene: 9.

This clonotype was counted once. The chain combines TRBV3-1 with TRBJ2-2; TRBD1 is a possible D gene (5 bases). Trimming took off 0 bases at V and 4 bases at J, with 15 bases between the two ends. The CDR3 spans 17 residues. Germline V lookup: CDR1 LGHDT, CDR2 YNNKEL (reference sequence). The CDR3 DNA follows: TGTGCCAGCAGCCAAGATCTCCCAGGGCTGGGCACCGGGGAGCTGTTTTTT. It yields the protein CASSQDLPGLGTGELFF.

J is TRBJ1-1 and V is TRBV7-9; a possible D gene is TRBD1 (5 bases). The CDR3 extends over 12 amino acids. The V gene's germline CDR1 is SEHNR and CDR2 FQNEAQ (reference sequence). The germline V and J ends were trimmed by 5 bases and 7 bases, with 11 bases remaining between them. CDR3 sequence: CASSPGGVEAFF. Written as DNA, the CDR3 is TGTGCCAGCAGCCCGGGGGGGGTTGAAGCTTTCTTT.